Listed below are T cell receptor beta chains from one sample, sequenced in a study of blood T cell repertoires in COVID-19. Using immunoSEQ multiplex PCR, the repertoire was profiled, and TCRdb retains in-frame clones only, with some absent. The table records roughly 240,000 clones, approximately 86% of them present only once. Sequenced input: peripheral blood. The receptors shown here come from a woman in her thirties who had recovered from COVID-19. The CDR3 runs from the conserved cysteine through the conserved F or W. A D gene is named only where the DNA matches it firmly. Clone sizes are given selectively: once, few, many, or a class where the clone is expanded.

TRBJ2-5,.,.,TRBV18,CASSPGQQETQYF,TGTGCCAGCTCACCGGGACAACAAGAGACCCAGTACTTC
TRBJ2-3,.,.,TRBV7-3,CASSLSWASTDTQYF,TGTGCCAGCAGCTTAAGCTGGGCTAGCACAGATACGCAGTATTTT
TRBJ1-3,once,TRBD1,TRBV9,CASSASPGTGFYTIYF,TGTGCCAGCAGCGCAAGCCCCGGGACAGGGTTTTACACCATATATTTT
TRBJ1-1,.,.,TRBV7-7,CASSTRQVRTEAFF,TGTGCCAGCAGCACCAGACAGGTTAGGACTGAAGCTTTCTTT
TRBJ2-3,.,.,TRBV9,CASSVGVRDRSGDTQYF,TGTGCCAGCAGCGTAGGAGTGCGGGATCGCTCAGGAGATACGCAGTATTTT
TRBJ2-7,.,TRBD1,TRBV7-2,CASSLTSPLTGFSYEQYF,TGTGCCAGCAGCCTAACAAGCCCCCTGACAGGGTTTTCCTACGAGCAGTACTTC
TRBJ1-3,.,TRBD1,TRBV19,CASSGQGGSGNTIYF,TGTGCCAGCTCGGGACAGGGAGGATCTGGAAACACCATATATTTT
TRBJ1-2,.,TRBD1,TRBV18,CASSPPPTGGGGYTF,TGTGCCAGCTCACCACCCCCGACAGGGGGTGGCGGCTACACCTTC
TRBJ1-3,.,.,TRBV4-3,CASSQESRGRAGGNTIYF,TGCGCCAGCAGCCAAGAGAGTAGAGGCAGGGCCGGCGGAAACACCATATATTTT
TRBJ2-7,.,TRBD1,TRBV7-2,CASSLAHGTGAYEQYF,TGTGCCAGCAGCTTAGCTCACGGGACAGGTGCCTACGAGCAGTACTTC
TRBJ2-1,.,.,TRBV5-8,CASSPGFSYNEQFF,TGTGCCAGCAGCCCAGGGTTCTCCTACAATGAGCAGTTCTTC
TRBJ1-2,.,.,TRBV12-3/TRBV12-4,CASSFGVGYTF,TGTGCCAGCAGTTTCGGGGTCGGCTACACCTTC
TRBJ2-7,few,.,TRBV2,CASSAVWGGYEQYF,TGTGCCAGCAGTGCGGTCTGGGGAGGATACGAGCAGTACTTC
TRBJ1-2,.,.,TRBV6-1,CASSEARWGDYGYTF,TGTGCCAGCAGTGAAGCGCGGTGGGGAGACTATGGCTACACCTTC
TRBJ2-7,.,.,TRBV5-6,CASSLGVRYEQYF,TGTGCCAGCAGCTTAGGGGTCCGCTACGAGCAGTACTTC
TRBJ2-1,few,TRBD2,TRBV7-7,CASSPGRSGVGNEQFF,TGTGCCAGCAGCCCGGGCAGGAGCGGGGTAGGCAATGAGCAGTTCTTC
TRBJ1-4,.,TRBD1,TRBV5-1,CASSPGGTGNEKLFF,TGCGCCAGCAGCCCGGGCGGGACAGGGAACGAAAAACTGTTTTTT
TRBJ1-4,.,TRBD1,TRBV9,CASSVTGQPTNEKLFF,TGTGCCAGCAGCGTCACGGGACAGCCAACTAATGAAAAACTGTTTTTT
TRBJ2-3,.,TRBD2,TRBV10-3,CAISEFGGGTDTQYF,TGTGCCATCAGTGAATTCGGCGGGGGAACAGATACGCAGTATTTT
TRBJ1-2,.,.,TRBV2,CASGPDQRPELNYGYTF,TGTGCCAGCGGGCCAGACCAACGGCCGGAATTGAACTATGGCTACACCTTC
TRBJ1-5,once,TRBD1,TRBV19,CASRRTGQGSSNQPQHF,TGTGCCAGTAGACGAACTGGACAGGGGTCGAGCAATCAGCCCCAGCATTTT
TRBJ1-4,.,.,TRBV5-1,CASSLGYSNEKLFF,TGCGCCAGCAGCTTGGGGTACAGTAATGAAAAACTGTTTTTT
TRBJ1-2,few,TRBD1,TRBV29-1,CSVEIPDRDRGYGYTF,TGCAGCGTTGAAATCCCGGACCGGGACAGGGGATATGGCTACACCTTC
TRBJ1-4,.,TRBD1,TRBV19,CASSSPGQRNEKLFF,TGTGCCAGTAGTTCCCCGGGACAGCGCAATGAAAAACTGTTTTTT
TRBJ1-1,.,TRBD1,TRBV5-5,CASSMPRGLNTEAFF,TGTGCCAGCAGCATGCCCAGGGGGTTGAACACTGAAGCTTTCTTT
TRBJ2-1,.,TRBD2,TRBV29-1,CSVDLRGGAPEQFF,TGCAGCGTTGATCTCCGCGGGGGGGCTCCTGAGCAGTTCTTC
TRBJ2-7,once,.,TRBV6-5,CASSYVGPGYEQYF,TGTGCCAGCAGTTACGTTGGGCCCGGCTACGAGCAGTACTTC
TRBJ2-5,.,.,TRBV27,CASSLYSRQETQYF,TGTGCCAGCAGTTTATACTCACGGCAAGAGACCCAGTACTTC
TRBJ1-1,.,TRBD1,TRBV5-1,CASSLRGQGTEAFF,TGCGCCAGCAGCTTGAGGGGACAGGGCACTGAAGCTTTCTTT
TRBJ1-6,few,.,TRBV11-2,CASSSLRGTNSPLHF,TGTGCCAGCAGCTCTCTAAGGGGGACTAATTCACCCCTCCACTTT
TRBJ1-4,.,.,TRBV7-6,CASSLTPPGTTATNEKLFF,TGTGCCAGCAGCTTAACCCCCCCCGGGACAACGGCAACTAATGAAAAACTGTTTTTT
TRBJ2-1,.,.,TRBV18,CASSTTAGNEQFF,TGTGCCAGCTCAACCACCGCAGGGAATGAGCAGTTCTTC